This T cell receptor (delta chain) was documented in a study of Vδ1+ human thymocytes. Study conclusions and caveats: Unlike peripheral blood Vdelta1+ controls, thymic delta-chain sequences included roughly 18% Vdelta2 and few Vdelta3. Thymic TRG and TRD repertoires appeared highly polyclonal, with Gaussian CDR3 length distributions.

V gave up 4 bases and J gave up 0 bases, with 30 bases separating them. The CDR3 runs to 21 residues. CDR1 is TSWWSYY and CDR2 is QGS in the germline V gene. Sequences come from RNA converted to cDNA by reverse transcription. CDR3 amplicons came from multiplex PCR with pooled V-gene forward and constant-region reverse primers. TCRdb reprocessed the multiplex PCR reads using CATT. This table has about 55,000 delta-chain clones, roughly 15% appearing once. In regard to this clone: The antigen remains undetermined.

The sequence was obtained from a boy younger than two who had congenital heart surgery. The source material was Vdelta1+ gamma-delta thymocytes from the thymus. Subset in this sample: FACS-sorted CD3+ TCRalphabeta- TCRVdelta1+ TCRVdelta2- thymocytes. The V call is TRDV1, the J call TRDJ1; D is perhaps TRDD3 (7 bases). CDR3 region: CALGGTSCATGDLTYTDKLIF. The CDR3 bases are TGTGCTCTTGGGGGGACTTCCTGCGCGACTGGGGACCTTACATACACCGATAAACTCATCTTT.